This TCR beta chain came from a study of blood T cell repertoires in COVID-19. Study at large: There were acute and convalescent COVID-19 samples, and they came from the United States, Italy and Spain. Sources were T cells, B-cell-depleted T cells, or PBMCs; the material itself was cDNA or gDNA.

Participants reported their clinical history, and cohort assignment relied on those reports. In the authors' workflow: Using reference gene primer amplification, nucleated cell counts were estimated. This table comes from immunoSEQ multiplex PCR, and its TCRdb copy is limited to in-frame clones, with some not included. That table gives V, J and clone size, and the DNA gave D and trimming. Altogether roughly 320,000 clones are present, about nine tenths being singletons, with the ten largest covering about 4%. The sequence derives from a man aged 30 to 39 who had recovered from COVID-19. The sequencing sample was made of PBMCs or T cells enriched from blood (not recorded which).

The CDR3 nucleotides read TGTGCCACCAGGTCCGACGGGGGTCCCTACAATGAGCAGTTCTTC. This encodes CATRSDGGPYNEQFF. The J gene is TRBJ2-1, the V gene TRBV24-1; perhaps TRBD2 as D (6 bases). V was clipped by 7 bases and J by 2 bases, with 14 bases between them. The CDR3 covers 15 residues. Per germline, CDR1 KGHDR and CDR2 SFDVKD.